One sample yielded the 3 T cell receptor beta chains listed below, sequenced in a study of T cell changes during pregnancy in multiple sclerosis. Generated by immunoSEQ multiplex PCR, the TCRdb table keeps only in-frame clones and is missing some. The sample shows more than 45,000 clones, about 92% of them seen only once. The source was CD8+ T cells from peripheral blood mononuclear cells, collected in the second trimester of pregnancy. The receptors originated from a female donor with multiple sclerosis, enrolled in a pregnancy study.

The chain uses TRBV9 and TRBJ2-1, with 10 nucleotides matching TRBD1. The CDR3 has 16 residues. CDR1 is SGDLS, CDR2 YYNGEE, per germline. V trimming: 3 bases; J trimming: 4 bases; junction bases outside the gene matches: 7. CDR3 protein: CASSDQPGQGYNEQFF. The CDR3 DNA is TGTGCCAGCAGCGACCAGCCGGGACAGGGGTACAATGAGCAGTTCTTC.

V gene TRBV10-2 combines with J gene TRBJ2-1, with 11 nucleotides matching TRBD2. The CDR3 consists of 14 residues. Germline trimming cut 7 bases from V and 7 bases from J; bases unmatched to any gene: 6. Germline loops: CDR1 WSHSY, CDR2 SAAADI. The CDR3 loop is CASISGRAGNEQFF. DNA of the CDR3: TGCGCCAGCATTAGCGGGAGGGCCGGGAATGAGCAGTTCTTC.

The chain has TRBV27 and TRBJ2-1; 7 bases line up with TRBD1. Germline CDR1 MNHEY, CDR2 SMNVEV (reference sequence). The CDR3 is 16 amino acids. J was trimmed by 3 bases and V by 5 bases; bases with no gene match: 10. The CDR3 DNA reads as TGTGCCAGCAGTATGGGGACCGGGACAGTCTACAATGAGCAGTTCTTC. Protein sequence: CASSMGTGTVYNEQFF.